One sample yielded the 21 T cell receptor beta chains listed below, sequenced in a study of blood T cell repertoires in COVID-19. Libraries were prepared by immunoSEQ multiplex PCR; TCRdb keeps only in-frame clonotypes and omits some of them. The sample carries 98,000 or so clones, roughly nine tenths recorded once. Input material: peripheral blood. Receptors originate from a human donor in a cohort sampled during active COVID-19.

The V gene is TRBV27, the J gene TRBJ2-7, with D hard to call. Trimming shortened V by 6 bases and J by 4 bases, and 13 bases separated the two germline ends. This CDR3 has 13 amino acids. Germline CDR1 MNHEY, CDR2 SMNVEV (reference sequence). The CDR3 is CASSRQPRYEQYF. The CDR3 coding sequence is TGTGCCAGCAGCAGACAACCCAGGTACGAGCAGTACTTC.

This chain joins TRBV19 and TRBJ2-6, with D possibly matching TRBD1 (6 bases). Per germline, CDR1 LNHDA and CDR2 SQIVND (reference sequence). The CDR3 extends over 16 amino acids. Trimming took 7 bases from V and 0 from J, leaving 13 bases between them. CDR3 coding DNA: TGTGCCAGTACAGGGGCTGCGACCTCTGGGGCCAACGTCCTGACTTTC. Protein: CASTGAATSGANVLTF.

The J gene is TRBJ2-5, the V gene TRBV14, with TRBD1 as a possible D gene (6 bases). The CDR3 runs to 14 residues. Per germline, CDR1 SGHDN and CDR2 FVKESK. V gave up 0 bases and J gave up 6 bases, with 11 bases separating them. The DNA of the CDR3 is TGTGCCAGCAGCCAAGATCCACAGGGACAGACCCAGTACTTC. This sequence encodes CASSQDPQGQTQYF.

There are a few counts of this clone. V gene TRBV11-2 combines with J gene TRBJ2-3, with D possibly matching TRBD1 (5 bases). The CDR3 covers 16 residues. Trimming left V 3 bases short and J 2 bases short, with 15 bases between. Germline loops: CDR1 SGHAT, CDR2 FQNNGV. The CDR3 sequence is CASSFYELTDTDTQYF. The CDR3 bases are TGTGCCAGCAGCTTCTACGAACTGACAGACACAGATACGCAGTATTTT.

The chain uses TRBV6-5 and TRBJ2-1, with TRBD2 identical over 8 bases. Germline V CDR1 and CDR2: MNHEY, SVGAGI. V lost 2 bases, J lost 2 bases, and 2 bases stayed unmatched. This CDR3 comprises 15 residues. CDR3 residues: CASSYERGTYNEQFF. The CDR3 DNA reads TGTGCCAGCAGTTACGAGCGGGGGACCTACAATGAGCAGTTCTTC.

The V call is TRBV27, the J call TRBJ1-3, with D tentatively TRBD1 (6 bases). The CDR3 has 16 residues. The V end was cut by 6 bases, the J end by 3 bases, with 18 bases between. Per germline, CDR1 MNHEY and CDR2 SMNVEV (reference sequence). The CDR3 region is CASRARGGADGNTIYF. The CDR3 nucleotides read TGTGCCAGCAGGGCCCGAGGGGGTGCGGATGGAAACACCATATATTTT.

The chain couples TRBV7-9 to TRBJ2-2; possible D gene TRBD1, 6 bases. Germline V gene data show CDR1 as SEHNR and CDR2 as FQNEAQ (reference sequence). V dropped 6 bases and J dropped 3 bases, with 14 bases sitting between them. This CDR3 comprises 15 residues. The CDR3 sequence: CASSPYRDYTGELFF. The CDR3 DNA sequence: TGTGCCAGCAGTCCCTACAGGGATTACACCGGGGAGCTGTTTTTT.

J is TRBJ2-3 and V is TRBV5-1; TRBD2 might be the D (5 bases). Trimming removed 1 base at V and 8 bases at J, with 11 bases between. From germline, CDR1 is SGHRS and CDR2 YFSETQ. The CDR3 has 13 residues. CDR3 bases: TGCGCCAGCAGCTTGACTTTTGAGGGTACGCAGTATTTT. Translated: CASSLTFEGTQYF.

The chain couples TRBV2 to TRBJ1-4; 9 bases agree with TRBD1. CDR3 length: 14 residues. V lost 5 bases, J lost 8 bases, and 6 bases stayed unmatched. Germline CDR1 is SNHLY and CDR2 is FYNNEI. The CDR3 nucleotides read TGTGCCAGCAGTACAGGGGGCGTTGGGGAAAAACTGTTTTTT. It is translated as CASSTGGVGEKLFF.

This chain links TRBV9 with TRBJ2-7; perhaps TRBD1 as D (6 bases). V was pared by 4 bases and J by 3 bases, with 14 bases between. Germline V gene data show CDR1 as SGDLS and CDR2 as YYNGEE. The CDR3 has 14 residues. The CDR3 DNA reads TGTGCCAGCAGCCCAGGACAGAGAAACTACGAGCAGTACTTC. Its protein product is CASSPGQRNYEQYF.

This rearrangement joins TRBV6-5 to TRBJ2-5, with 12 bases matching TRBD1. The trim removed 5 bases at V and 4 bases at J, leaving 5 bases unmatched. The CDR3 contains 15 residues. CDR1 MNHEY and CDR2 SVGAGI come from the germline V gene. The CDR3 here is CASSPRDRGLETQYF. CDR3 nucleotide sequence: TGTGCCAGCAGTCCGAGGGACAGGGGGCTAGAGACCCAGTACTTC.

This sequence joins TRBV6-2 or TRBV6-3 and TRBJ1-2; D remains ambiguous. Germline CDR1 MNHEY, CDR2 SVGEGT. The CDR3 length is 15 residues. Trimming stripped 4 bases from V and 4 bases from J, with 16 bases between. DNA of the CDR3: TGTGCCAGCAGTTCCTTCGAGGGTGGATTCTATGGCTACACCTTC. Translation gives CASSSFEGGFYGYTF.

The chain is built from TRBV14 and TRBJ2-1, with D hard to call. The germline gives CDR1 SGHDN, CDR2 FVKESK. This CDR3 is built from 12 residues. V was trimmed by 6 bases and J by 3 bases, leaving 6 bases between them. The DNA for the CDR3 is TGTGCCAGCAGATCAGACTACAATGAGCAGTTCTTC. Amino acids: CASRSDYNEQFF. The full variable domain, in which reference TRBV14 and TRBJ2-1 provide the parts outside the CDR3, is EAGVTQFPSHSVIEKGQTVTLRCDPISGHDNLYWYRRVMGKEIKFLLHFVKESKQDESGMPNNRFLAERTGGTYSTLKVQPAELEDSGVYFCASRSDYNEQFFGPGTRLTVL.

V and J are TRBV25-1 and TRBJ2-5, with D maybe TRBD2 (6 bases). V lost 4 bases and J 7 bases, leaving 16 bases between the germline ends. Germline loops: CDR1 MGHDK, CDR2 SYGVNS. The CDR3 is made up of 14 amino acids. Here the CDR3 reads CASSGGLPFLTQYF. Written as DNA, the CDR3 is TGTGCCAGCAGTGGGGGACTCCCCTTTTTGACCCAGTACTTC. Complete variable domain (other parts from reference TRBV25-1 and TRBJ2-5): EADIYQTPRYLVIGTGKKITLECSQTMGHDKMYWYQQDPGMELHLIHYSYGVNSTEKGDLSSESTVSRIRTEHFPLTLESARPSHTSQYLCASSGGLPFLTQYFGPGTRLLVL.

This clone appeared a single time. This chain connects TRBV27 to TRBJ2-1; 11 bases fit TRBD2. The CDR3 is 15 amino acids. V was pared by 8 bases and J by 2 bases, with 5 bases of the junction left unmatched. Germline loops: CDR1 MNHEY, CDR2 SMNVEV (reference sequence). In DNA form, the CDR3 reads TGTGCCAGCGGGTTAGCGGGAGGGCCCTACAATGAGCAGTTCTTC. Its translation: CASGLAGGPYNEQFF.

The chain carries TRBV5-1 and TRBJ1-4; TRBD1 might be the D (6 bases). The CDR3 spans 14 residues. V dropped 2 bases and J dropped 4 bases, with 9 bases sitting between them. From germline, CDR1 is SGHRS and CDR2 YFSETQ. The CDR3 loop is CASSLQGVNEKLFF. The CDR3 bases are TGCGCCAGCAGCTTACAGGGTGTTAATGAAAAACTGTTTTTT.

For the CDR3, the DNA is TGCAGTGCTAGTTGGGGCCTTGGCGAGCAGTACTTC. As protein: CSASWGLGEQYF. This chain uses TRBV20-1 with TRBJ2-7; a weak D match, TRBD1 (5 bases). The germline gives CDR1 DFQATT, CDR2 SNEGSKA (reference sequence). The CDR3 has 12 amino acids. Trimming left V 3 bases short and J 6 bases short, with 12 bases between.

The rearrangement uses TRBV6-2 or TRBV6-3 and TRBJ2-1; D remains ambiguous. The CDR3 consists of 13 residues. Looked up from germline, CDR1 is MNHEY and CDR2 is SVGEGT. Trimming removed 6 bases at V and 8 bases at J, with 14 bases between. CDR3 nucleotide sequence: TGTGCCAGCAGCAGAGACGAGGTCCATGAGCAGTTCTTC. Translating it yields CASSRDEVHEQFF.

The chain is built from TRBV19 and TRBJ2-1; D may be TRBD2 (6 bases). The length of the CDR3 is 15 residues. Germline lookup yields CDR1 LNHDA and CDR2 SQIVND (reference sequence). V was shortened by 11 bases and J by 1 base, with 18 bases between the two germline ends. Written as DNA, the CDR3 is TGTGCCTCCTCGAAGACGGGGGTGTCCTACAATGAGCAGTTCTTC. This translates into CASSKTGVSYNEQFF.

The count of this clone is one. The chain joins TRBV9 to TRBJ2-7, with D maybe TRBD2 (6 bases). This CDR3 has 14 amino acids. The germline V gene has CDR1 SGDLS and CDR2 YYNGEE. V lost 4 bases, J lost 4 bases, and 15 bases lay in between. The CDR3 coding sequence is TGTGCCAGCAGCCCCCTCGGGAGAGAATACGAGCAGTACTTC. Translation: CASSPLGREYEQYF.

V and J are TRBV4-1 and TRBJ2-7, with D hard to call. Germline loops: CDR1 MGHRA, CDR2 YSYEKL. The CDR3 loop spans 15 amino acids. Trimming shortened V by 4 bases and J by 0 bases, and 13 bases separated the two germline ends. CDR3 DNA: TGCGCCAGCAGCCTGCAAATATCGAGCTCCTACGAGCAGTACTTC. Amino acid sequence: CASSLQISSSYEQYF.